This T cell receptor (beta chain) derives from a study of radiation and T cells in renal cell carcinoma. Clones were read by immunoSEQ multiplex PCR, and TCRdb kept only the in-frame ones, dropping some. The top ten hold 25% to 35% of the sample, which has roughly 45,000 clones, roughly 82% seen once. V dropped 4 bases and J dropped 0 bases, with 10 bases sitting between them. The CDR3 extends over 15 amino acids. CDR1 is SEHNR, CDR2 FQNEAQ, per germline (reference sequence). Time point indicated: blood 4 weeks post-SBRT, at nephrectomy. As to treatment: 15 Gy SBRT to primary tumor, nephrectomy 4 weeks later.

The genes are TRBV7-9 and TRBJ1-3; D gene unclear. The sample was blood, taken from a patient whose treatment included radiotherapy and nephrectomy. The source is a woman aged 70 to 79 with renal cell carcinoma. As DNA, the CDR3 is TGTGCCAGCAGCTCGACAATTAACTCTGGAAACACCATATATTTT. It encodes CASSSTINSGNTIYF.